What follows are 3 T cell receptor beta chains derived from one specimen sequenced in a study of blood T cell repertoires in COVID-19. Produced via immunoSEQ multiplex PCR; TCRdb's table is partial and in-frame only. This table holds 200,000 to 300,000 clones, 75% to 90% found once. The sample taken for sequencing was peripheral blood. These receptors all stem from a man aged 25-45 years with active or convalescent COVID-19.

DNA of the CDR3: TGCGCCAGCAGCCTAATGAGGGCAGATACGCAGTATTTT. Translated, it gives CASSLMRADTQYF. V gene TRBV4-3 combines with J gene TRBJ2-3, with D maybe TRBD2 (5 bases). Germline-derived CDR1 and CDR2 are LGHNA and YSLEER. The CDR3 is 13 amino acids. Trimming shortened V by 4 bases and J by 4 bases, and 9 bases separated the two germline ends.

The J gene is TRBJ2-1, the V gene TRBV9; D is unclear. The germline V and J ends were trimmed by 0 bases and 8 bases, with 6 bases remaining between them. This CDR3 is built from 12 residues. CDR1 is SGDLS, CDR2 YYNGEE, per germline. DNA for the CDR3: TGTGCCAGCAGCGTAGTTGGAGATGAGCAGTTCTTC. This codes for CASSVVGDEQFF.

V is TRBV2 and J is TRBJ1-3; 10 nucleotides match TRBD1. V dropped 6 bases and J dropped 0; count of bases not matched to a gene: 2. This CDR3 has 15 amino acids. Germline CDR1 reads SNHLY; CDR2 reads FYNNEI. The CDR3 region is CASRTGGDSGNTIYF. CDR3 nucleotides: TGTGCCAGCAGGACAGGGGGCGACTCTGGAAACACCATATATTTT. Based on the CDR3 plus reference TRBV2 and TRBJ1-3, the full variable domain is EPEVTQTPSHQVTQMGQEVILRCVPISNHLYFYWYRQILGQKVEFLVSFYNNEISEKSEIFDDQFSVERPDGSNFTLKIRSTKLEDSAMYFCASRTGGDSGNTIYFGEGSWLTVV.